This TCR beta chain came from a study of shared clonotypes between healthy human individuals. Deep-level settings were used for running the assay. Repertoires were generated with immunoSEQ multiplex PCR, while TCRdb's copy carries only in-frame clones and drops some. The data show under 2.5 million clones, with approximately 90% seen just once and 0.37% held by the top ten. V trimming: 4 bases; J trimming: 6 bases; junction bases outside the gene matches: 8. This CDR3 comprises 14 residues. Per the germline V gene, CDR1 is MDHEN and CDR2 is SYDVKM. Nashville, Tennessee was home to all donors, each a Caucasian adult.

This sequence was found in a man between 18 and 29 years old in good health. Some clones in this sample may be carry-over from other donors' samples. Material for sequencing was naive CD4+ T cells from PBMCs. Regarding subset: CD45RA+ positively selected. The chain couples TRBV28 to TRBJ1-2, with 7 bases matching TRBD1. The CDR3 region is CASSSMTGLHGYTF. In DNA form, the CDR3 reads TGTGCCAGCAGTTCCATGACAGGGCTCCATGGCTACACCTTC.